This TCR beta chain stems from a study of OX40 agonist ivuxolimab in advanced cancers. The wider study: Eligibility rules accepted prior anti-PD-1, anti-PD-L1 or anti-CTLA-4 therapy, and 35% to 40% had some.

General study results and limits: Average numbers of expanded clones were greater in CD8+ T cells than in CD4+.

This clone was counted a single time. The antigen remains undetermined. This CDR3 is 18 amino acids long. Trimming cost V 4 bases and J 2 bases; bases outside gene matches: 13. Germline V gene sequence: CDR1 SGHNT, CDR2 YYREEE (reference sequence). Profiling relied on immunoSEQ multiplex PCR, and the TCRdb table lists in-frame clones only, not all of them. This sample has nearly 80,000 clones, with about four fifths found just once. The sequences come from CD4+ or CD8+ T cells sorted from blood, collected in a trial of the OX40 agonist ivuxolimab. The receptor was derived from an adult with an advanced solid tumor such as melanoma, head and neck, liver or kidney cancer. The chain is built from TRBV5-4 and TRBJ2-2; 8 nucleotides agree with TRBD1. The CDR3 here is CASSRQIMTGANTGELFF. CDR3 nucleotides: TGTGCCAGCAGCCGGCAAATTATGACAGGGGCAAACACCGGGGAGCTGTTTTTT.